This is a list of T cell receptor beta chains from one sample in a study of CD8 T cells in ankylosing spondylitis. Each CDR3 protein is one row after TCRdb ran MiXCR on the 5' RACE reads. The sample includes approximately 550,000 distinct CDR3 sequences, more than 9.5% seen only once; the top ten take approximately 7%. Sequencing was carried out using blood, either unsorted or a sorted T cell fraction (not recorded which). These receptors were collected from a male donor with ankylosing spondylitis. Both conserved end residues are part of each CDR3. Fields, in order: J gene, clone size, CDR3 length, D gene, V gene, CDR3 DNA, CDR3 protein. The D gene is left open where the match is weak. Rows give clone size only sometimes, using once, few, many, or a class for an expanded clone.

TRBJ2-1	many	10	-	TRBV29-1	TGCAGCGCCTTTTACAATGAGCAGTTCTTC	CSAFYNEQFF
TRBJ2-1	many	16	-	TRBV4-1	TGCGCCAGCAGCTTAGGGGGCGGGGGCTCCTACAATGAGCAGTTCTTC	CASSLGGGGSYNEQFF
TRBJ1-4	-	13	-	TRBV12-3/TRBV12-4	TGTGCCAGCAGACGCGGGATTAATGAAAAACTGTTTTTT	CASRRGINEKLFF
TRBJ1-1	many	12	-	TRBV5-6	TGTGCCAGCAGCTTACTAAAGGGGGGAGCTTTCTTT	CASSLLKGGAFF
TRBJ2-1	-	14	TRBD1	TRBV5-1	TGCGCCAGCAGCTTGGACAGGGGGCAGATTGAGCAGTTCTTC	CASSLDRGQIEQFF
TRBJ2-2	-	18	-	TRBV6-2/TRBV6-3	TGTGCCAGCAGTTACTCGTTGGTGGAAAACGCGAACACCGGGGAGCTGTTTTTT	CASSYSLVENANTGELFF
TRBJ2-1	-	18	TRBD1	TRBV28	TGTGCCAGCAGTACCCTTTCAGGGGGAGAGAGCTCCTACAATGAGCAGTTCTTC	CASSTLSGGESSYNEQFF
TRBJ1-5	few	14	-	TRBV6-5	TGTGCCAGCAGTTCGGCCGCGAGCAATCAGCCCCAGCATTTT	CASSSAASNQPQHF
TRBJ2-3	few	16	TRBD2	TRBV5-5	TGTGCCAGCAGAAAGGGACTAGCGGGAGTCACAGATACGCAGTATTTT	CASRKGLAGVTDTQYF
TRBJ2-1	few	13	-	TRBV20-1	TGCAGTGCTAGAGATCCTGGGGTCGATGAGCAGTTCTTC	CSARDPGVDEQFF
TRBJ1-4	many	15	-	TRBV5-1	TGCGCCAGCAGCTTGGAAGGTACAAGGGATGAAAAACTGTTTTTT	CASSLEGTRDEKLFF
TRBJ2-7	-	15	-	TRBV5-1	TGCGCCAGCAGCCCGCAGAGGACTCCCGGCTACGAGCAGTACTTC	CASSPQRTPGYEQYF
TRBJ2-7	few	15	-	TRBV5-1	TGCGCCAGCAGCCCCATGACTTCAGGTGATTTCGAGCAGTACTTC	CASSPMTSGDFEQYF
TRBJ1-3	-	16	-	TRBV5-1	TGCGCCAGCACCCTCGGGGACACGAGCTCTGGAAACACCATATATTTT	CASTLGDTSSGNTIYF
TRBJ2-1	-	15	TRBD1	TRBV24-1	TGTGCCACCAGTGATTTCCAGGGGGCGTACAATGAGCAGTTCTTC	CATSDFQGAYNEQFF
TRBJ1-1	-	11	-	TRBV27	TGTGCCAGTCAGGGTAACACTGAAGCTTTCTTT	CASQGNTEAFF
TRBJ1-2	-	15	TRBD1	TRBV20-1	TGCAGTGCTAGGGATACAGGGGGCTACAACTATGGCTACACCTTC	CSARDTGGYNYGYTF
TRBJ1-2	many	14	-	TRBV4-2	TGTGCCAGCAGCCAACTCGGGGACACCCGTGGCTACACCTTC	CASSQLGDTRGYTF
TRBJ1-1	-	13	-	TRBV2	TGTGCCAGCAGAATACAGGAGAACACTGAAGCTTTCTTT	CASRIQENTEAFF
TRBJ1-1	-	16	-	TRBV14	TGTGCCAGCAGCCAAGATTTTGGGGGAACAAACACTGAAGCTTTCTTT	CASSQDFGGTNTEAFF
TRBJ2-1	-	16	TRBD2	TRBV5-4	TGTGCCAGCAGCGCTAGCGGGAGGGCCCTCAACAATGAGCAGTTCTTC	CASSASGRALNNEQFF
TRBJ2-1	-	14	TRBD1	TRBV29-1	TGCAGCGCCCCGGGACAGGGTGGAAGGGGTGAGCAGTTCTTC	CSAPGQGGRGEQFF
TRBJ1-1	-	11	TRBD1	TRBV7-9	TGTGCCAGCAGCACGACAGGGGAAGCTTTCTTT	CASSTTGEAFF
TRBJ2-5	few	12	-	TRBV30	TGTGCCCTTTCTCGGCTGGAGGAGACCCAGTACTTC	CALSRLEETQYF
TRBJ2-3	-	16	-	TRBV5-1	TGCGCCAGCAGCCCTCGGGGGCTCCGTGCCACAGATACGCAGTATTTT	CASSPRGLRATDTQYF
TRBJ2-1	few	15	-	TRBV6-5	TGTGCCAGCAGTTACTCGGTTGGGGGGTACAATGAGCAGTTCTTC	CASSYSVGGYNEQFF
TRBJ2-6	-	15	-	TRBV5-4	TGTGCCAGCAGCTTGGCGCCTCCCGGAGCCAACGTCCTGACTTTC	CASSLAPPGANVLTF
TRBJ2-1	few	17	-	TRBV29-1	TGCAGCGTTGTTGGGACCTTTCTTGGGAGCTCCTACAATGAGCAGTTCTTC	CSVVGTFLGSSYNEQFF
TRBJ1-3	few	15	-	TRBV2	TGTGCCAGCAGTGAGCCCCGTGCGTCTGGAAACACCATATATTTT	CASSEPRASGNTIYF
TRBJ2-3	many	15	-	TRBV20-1	TGCAGTGCTAGATCCCGTTTCGGGGGGCCAGATACGCAGTATTTT	CSARSRFGGPDTQYF
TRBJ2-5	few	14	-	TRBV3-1	TGTGCCAGCAGCCAAGGCGTAGGTGGCGAGACCCAGTACTTC	CASSQGVGGETQYF
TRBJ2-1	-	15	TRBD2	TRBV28	TGTGCCAGCAGTCCCCCGTCCGCTTTAGCGGGAAAGCAGTTCTTC	CASSPPSALAGKQFF
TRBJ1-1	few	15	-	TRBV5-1	TGCGCCAGCAGCTGGAACCCCCGGACCTTCACTGAAGCTTTCTTT	CASSWNPRTFTEAFF
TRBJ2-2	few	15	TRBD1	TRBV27	TGTGCCACCCACCAGGGGGTAGCGAACACCGGGGAGCTGTTTTTT	CATHQGVANTGELFF
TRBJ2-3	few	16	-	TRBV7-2	TGTGCCAGCAGCTTTGGGGTTGGGGAGGGCACAGATACGCAGTATTTT	CASSFGVGEGTDTQYF
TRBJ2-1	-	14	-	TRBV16	TGTGCCAGCAGCCAATCGGGGGGATACAATGAGCAGTTCTTC	CASSQSGGYNEQFF
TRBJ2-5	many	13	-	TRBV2	TGTGCCAGCAGTGAACGGGGGTCGGAGACCCAGTACTTC	CASSERGSETQYF
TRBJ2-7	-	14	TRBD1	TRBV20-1	TGCAGTGCGCGGGGACAGGGGGGGGTTTACGAGCAGTACTTC	CSARGQGGVYEQYF
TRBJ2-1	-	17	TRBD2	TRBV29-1	TGCAGCGTTCCTTCGGTAAGCGGGAGGCCAGGCTACAATGAGCAGTTCTTC	CSVPSVSGRPGYNEQFF
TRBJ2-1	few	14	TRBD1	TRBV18	TGTGCCAGCTCATCCGGGACAGGGGGCGATGAGCAGTTCTTC	CASSSGTGGDEQFF
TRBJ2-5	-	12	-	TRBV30	TGTGCCTGGAAGGACCTTCAAGAGACCCAGTACTTC	CAWKDLQETQYF
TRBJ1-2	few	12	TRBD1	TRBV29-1	TGCAGCGTTCAGGGGGCTAACTATGGCTACACCTTC	CSVQGANYGYTF
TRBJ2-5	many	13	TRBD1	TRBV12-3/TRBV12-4	TGTGCCAGCAGTTGGACAGGGGGAGAGACCCAGTACTTC	CASSWTGGETQYF
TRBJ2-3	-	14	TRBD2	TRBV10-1	TGCGCCAGTAAAAGCGGGAGTGACACAGATACGCAGTATTTT	CASKSGSDTDTQYF
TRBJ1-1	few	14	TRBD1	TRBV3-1	TGTGCCAGCAGCGGTCGGGGACAGTTCACTGAAGCTTTCTTT	CASSGRGQFTEAFF
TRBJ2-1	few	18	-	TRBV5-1	TGCGCCAGCAGCCCGCTTTTTCCCAGGCCCACTAGTTCGGATGAGCAGTTCTTC	CASSPLFPRPTSSDEQFF
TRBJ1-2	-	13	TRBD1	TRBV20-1	TGCAGTGCTAGAATCGACAGGGGACATGGCTACACCTTC	CSARIDRGHGYTF
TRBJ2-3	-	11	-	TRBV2	TGTGCCAGCAGGGCGAGTATTGGGCAGTATTTT	CASRASIGQYF
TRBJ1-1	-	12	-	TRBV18	TGTGCCAGCCGAGGAGTGAACACTGAAGCTTTCTTT	CASRGVNTEAFF
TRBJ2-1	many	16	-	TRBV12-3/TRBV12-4	TGTGCCAGCAGCCTGGCCGGGAGTCCTGCCTACAATGAGCAGTTCTTC	CASSLAGSPAYNEQFF
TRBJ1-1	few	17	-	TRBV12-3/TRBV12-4	TGTGCCAGCAGTAACCCCCGGGATCGGGGCATGAACACTGAAGCTTTCTTT	CASSNPRDRGMNTEAFF
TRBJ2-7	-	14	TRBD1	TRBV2	TGTGCCAGCAAGGGACAGGGAATCAACTACGAGCAGTACTTC	CASKGQGINYEQYF